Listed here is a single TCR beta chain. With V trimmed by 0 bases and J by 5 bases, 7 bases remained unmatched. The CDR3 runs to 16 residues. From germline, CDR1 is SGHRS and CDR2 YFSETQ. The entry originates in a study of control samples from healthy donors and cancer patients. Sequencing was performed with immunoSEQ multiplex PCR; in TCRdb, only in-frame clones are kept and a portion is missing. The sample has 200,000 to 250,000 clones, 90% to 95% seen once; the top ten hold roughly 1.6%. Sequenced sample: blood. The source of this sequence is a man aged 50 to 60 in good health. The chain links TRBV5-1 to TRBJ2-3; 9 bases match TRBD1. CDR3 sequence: CASSLEGTGTKDTQYF. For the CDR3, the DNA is TGCGCCAGCAGCTTGGAGGGGACAGGGACAAAAGATACGCAGTATTTT.